The 21 T cell receptor beta chains listed next were all sequenced from one sample in a study of blood T cell repertoires in COVID-19. Libraries were prepared by immunoSEQ multiplex PCR; TCRdb keeps only in-frame clonotypes and omits some of them. The table includes fewer than 110,000 clones, approximately 88% detected once. The sample was peripheral blood. These receptors were taken from a man over 45 with active or convalescent COVID-19.

The J gene is TRBJ2-1, the V gene TRBV6-5; D may be TRBD2 (5 bases). Germline V gene lookup returns CDR1 MNHEY and CDR2 SVGAGI. Between the trimmed V and J ends, which lost 7 bases and 3 bases, there was a span of 16 bases. CDR3 length: 15 residues. The CDR3 here is CASKERSFGYNEQFF. CDR3 DNA sequence: TGTGCCAGCAAGGAGCGGAGCTTTGGCTACAATGAGCAGTTCTTC.

V gene TRBV5-4 combines with J gene TRBJ2-2, with TRBD2 identical over 15 bases. The V gene end was trimmed by 1 base and the J gene end by 7 bases; junction bases not matched to a gene: 2. This CDR3 is 16 amino acids long. The germline gives CDR1 SGHNT, CDR2 YYREEE (reference sequence). CDR3 DNA: TGTGCCAGCAGCTTGCCGGGACTAGCGGGAGGCGGGGAGCTGTTTTTT. Translating it yields CASSLPGLAGGGELFF.

The genes are TRBV29-1 and TRBJ2-4; weak D call: TRBD1 (7 bases). V was pared by 7 bases and J by 9 bases, with 22 bases between. The CDR3 length is 14 residues. CDR1 is SQVTM, CDR2 ANQGSEA, per germline. The CDR3 here is CSAGSPGGNGIQYF. The CDR3 nucleotides read TGCAGCGCCGGGAGCCCAGGGGGTAATGGCATTCAGTACTTC.

This chain uses TRBV6-1 with TRBJ2-7; tentatively, D is TRBD1 (8 bases). V dropped 5 bases and J dropped 7 bases, with 21 bases sitting between them. The CDR3 runs to 15 residues. Germline values: CDR1 MNHNS, CDR2 SASEGT. The CDR3 DNA reads TGTGCCAGCAGTAAAACGCCCCCACAGGGGGGGGAGCAGTACTTC. Its protein product is CASSKTPPQGGEQYF.

This clone was observed a handful of times. This chain joins TRBV6-1 and TRBJ2-7, with D tentatively TRBD1 (6 bases). The CDR3 spans 15 residues. V was pared by 3 bases and J by 4 bases, with 16 bases between. From germline, CDR1 is MNHNS and CDR2 SASEGT. The CDR3 region is CASSDQGHATYEQYF. The CDR3 region has the DNA TGTGCCAGCAGTGATCAGGGACACGCGACTTACGAGCAGTACTTC.

This sequence joins TRBV9 and TRBJ2-1, with D perhaps matching TRBD2 (6 bases). Trimming stripped 4 bases from V and 7 bases from J, with 18 bases between. From germline, CDR1 is SGDLS and CDR2 YYNGEE. This CDR3 region has 15 residues. CDR3 in DNA: TGTGCCAGCAGCCCGAGGCTAGCGCTTCAAAATGAGCAGTTCTTC. Its translation is CASSPRLALQNEQFF.

The chain combines TRBV19 with TRBJ2-3; the D is unclear. Germline V gene lookup returns CDR1 LNHDA and CDR2 SQIVND (reference sequence). V lost 3 bases and J 4 bases, leaving 2 bases between the germline ends. This CDR3 has 11 residues. CDR3: CASSISDTQYF. The CDR3 nucleotides are TGTGCCAGTAGTATCTCAGATACGCAGTATTTT.

This clone showed up just a few times. The chain employs TRBV27 and TRBJ1-4, with D tentatively TRBD1 (5 bases). The V end lost 2 bases, the J end lost 2 bases, and 18 bases lay between the germline ends. The CDR3 runs 18 residues. Germline V CDR1 and CDR2: MNHEY, SMNVEV (reference sequence). The CDR3 loop is CASSLDSPPLGTNEKLFF. The CDR3 nucleotides are TGTGCCAGCAGTTTAGACAGTCCTCCCCTGGGGACTAATGAAAAACTGTTTTTT. Looking up the rest from reference TRBV27 and TRBJ1-4 gives the full variable domain: EAQVTQNPRYLITVTGKKLTVTCSQNMNHEYMSWYRQDPGLGLRQIYYSMNVEVTDKGDVPEGYKVSRKEKRNFPLILESPSPNQTSLYFCASSLDSPPLGTNEKLFFGSGTQLSVL.

This clone was detected only a few times. This rearrangement joins TRBV4-3 to TRBJ1-6, with 10 bases lining up with TRBD1. The CDR3 totals 15 residues. Per the germline V gene, CDR1 is LGHNA and CDR2 is YSLEER. With V trimmed by 8 bases and J by 10 bases, 11 bases remained unmatched. This CDR3 reads CASRVGTGVGSPLHF. CDR3 bases: TGCGCCAGCCGGGTGGGGACAGGGGTAGGATCACCCCTCCACTTT.

This chain connects TRBV15 to TRBJ1-1, with unresolved D. Germline V gene data show CDR1 as LNHNV and CDR2 as YYDKDF (reference sequence). V was cut by 1 base and J by 2 bases, with 11 bases left in between. CDR3 length equals 15 residues. This CDR3 is CATSRGGVINTEAFF. CDR3 nucleotides: TGTGCCACCAGCAGAGGGGGAGTTATTAACACTGAAGCTTTCTTT.

The CDR3 sequence is CASSFGQVLYSNQPQHF. CDR3 coding DNA: TGTGCCAGCAGTTTTGGACAGGTGCTATATAGCAATCAGCCCCAGCATTTT. The V call is TRBV28, the J call TRBJ1-5; 7 bases line up with TRBD1. The CDR3 spans 17 residues. Germline loops: CDR1 MDHEN, CDR2 SYDVKM. Trimming cost V 3 bases and J 0 bases; bases outside gene matches: 8.

This rearrangement joins TRBV7-9 to TRBJ2-6, with D unclear. V shed 1 base and J shed 3 bases, with 4 bases lying between them. The V gene's germline CDR1 is SEHNR and CDR2 FQNEAQ (reference sequence). The CDR3 spans 14 residues. CDR3 residues: CASSLGHGANVLTF. Here the CDR3 DNA reads TGTGCCAGCAGCTTAGGTCATGGGGCCAACGTCCTGACTTTC. The full variable domain, with the rest looked up from reference TRBV7-9 and TRBJ2-6, is DTGVSQNPRHKITKRGQNVTFRCDPISEHNRLYWYRQTLGQGPEFLTYFQNEAQLEKSRLLSDRFSAERPKGSFSTLEIQRTEQGDSAMYLCASSLGHGANVLTFGAGSRLTVL.

CDR3 sequence reads: CASSSTNTEAFF. The CDR3 DNA sequence: TGTGCCAGCTCATCAACTAACACTGAAGCTTTCTTT. J is TRBJ1-1 and V is TRBV18; no definite D call. Trimming stripped 5 bases from V and 2 bases from J, with 6 bases between. Germline CDR1 and CDR2: KGHSH and LQKENI. The CDR3 has 12 amino acids.

The rearrangement joins TRBV10-2 to TRBJ2-3, with TRBD2 identical over 13 bases. CDR3 length equals 13 residues. Germline CDR1 WSHSY, CDR2 SAAADI. V trimming: 4 bases; J trimming: 11 bases; junction bases outside the gene matches: 3. In DNA form, the CDR3 reads TGCGCCAGCAGTGTGGGGACTAGCGGGATGCAGTATTTT. Translated: CASSVGTSGMQYF.

In its sample, this clone was seen once. The chain joins TRBV7-8 to TRBJ2-3; 8 nucleotides match TRBD2. This CDR3 has 16 amino acids. CDR1 SGHVS and CDR2 FQNEAQ come from the germline V gene. With V trimmed by 6 bases and J by 6 bases, 14 bases remained unmatched. The DNA for the CDR3 is TGTGCCAGCAGGGGCAGGGGAGCGGGAGTAGGGGATACGCAGTATTTT. It yields the protein CASRGRGAGVGDTQYF.

The V and J genes are TRBV6-2 or TRBV6-3 and TRBJ2-3; tentatively, D is TRBD2 (5 bases). This CDR3 has 15 amino acids. Germline V gene sequence: CDR1 MNHEY, CDR2 SVGEGT. V gave up 3 bases and J gave up 2 bases, with 12 bases separating them. The CDR3 sequence: CASSYSGMVTDTQYF. The CDR3 nucleotides read TGTGCCAGCAGTTATTCGGGAATGGTCACAGATACGCAGTATTTT.

This chain uses TRBV7-6 with TRBJ2-3; D is perhaps TRBD2 (5 bases). CDR3 length: 14 amino acids. Germline CDR1 reads SGHVS; CDR2 reads FNYEAQ. Trimming stripped 2 bases from V and 3 bases from J, with 9 bases between. This CDR3 is CASSLFRGTDTQYF. In DNA, the CDR3 is TGTGCCAGCAGCTTATTTCGCGGGACAGATACGCAGTATTTT. The full variable domain, with the rest looked up from reference TRBV7-6 and TRBJ2-3, is GAGVSQSPRYKVTKRGQDVALRCDPISGHVSLYWYRQALGQGPEFLTYFNYEAQQDKSGLPNDRFSAERPEGSISTLTIQRTEQRDSAMYRCASSLFRGTDTQYFGPGTRLTVL.

This clone has a handful of counts. This sequence joins TRBV6-5 and TRBJ1-2, with D possibly matching TRBD1 (5 bases). V was clipped by 10 bases and J by 5 bases, with 17 bases between them. The V gene's germline CDR1 is MNHEY and CDR2 SVGAGI. The CDR3 is 13 residues long. DNA for the CDR3: TGTGCCATGCGGGGGGAGTCCGTTTATGGCTACACCTTC. As protein: CAMRGESVYGYTF.

This clone was detected only once. The chain is built from TRBV27 and TRBJ2-1; TRBD2 matches 9 bases. V trimming: 3 bases; J trimming: 6 bases; junction bases outside the gene matches: 12. Germline loops: CDR1 MNHEY, CDR2 SMNVEV (reference sequence). The CDR3 loop spans 17 amino acids. CDR3 amino acids: CASSLGGGRASVNEQFF. CDR3 in DNA: TGTGCCAGCAGTTTGGGCGGCGGGAGGGCCTCGGTCAATGAGCAGTTCTTC.

The V and J genes are TRBV27 and TRBJ2-1, with D maybe TRBD2 (6 bases). This CDR3 contains 14 residues. The germline CDR1 and CDR2 sequences are MNHEY and SMNVEV (reference sequence). V dropped 6 bases and J dropped 0 bases, with 9 bases sitting between them. The CDR3 nucleotides read TGTGCCAGCAGGGACGGGAGCTCCTACAATGAGCAGTTCTTC. It yields the protein CASRDGSSYNEQFF.

The chain links TRBV28 to TRBJ1-2; D gene ambiguous. This CDR3 comprises 14 residues. The ends were cut back, 2 bases at V and 4 bases at J, with 11 bases in the middle. Per germline, CDR1 MDHEN and CDR2 SYDVKM. DNA of the CDR3: TGTGCCAGCAGTTTAGGCTGGAGTCTCTATGGCTACACCTTC. The encoded protein is CASSLGWSLYGYTF.